This TCR beta chain was captured in a study of control samples from healthy donors and cancer patients. CDR1 SGHTA and CDR2 FQGNSA come from the germline V gene. After removal of 4 bases from V and 6 bases from J, the junction contained 9 bases not matched to a gene. This CDR3 comprises 16 residues. The table came from immunoSEQ multiplex PCR; TCRdb's copy has only in-frame clones and leaves some out. Of more than 25,000 clones listed, 65% to 90% are singletons. The rearrangement links TRBV7-2 to TRBJ1-6; TRBD1 agrees at 7 bases. What was sequenced was PBMCs. The source is a woman between 55 and 75 years old with head and neck cancer. The CDR3 spells CASSSGQPTTNSPLHF. Written as DNA, the CDR3 is TGTGCCAGCAGCTCGGGACAGCCCACCACTAATTCACCCCTCCACTTT.